Listed below are T cell receptor beta chains from one sample, sequenced in a study of a mutant IDH1 vaccine in newly diagnosed glioma. Assay: immunoSEQ multiplex PCR; the TCRdb copy retains only in-frame clones and omits some. Of 45,000 to 55,000 clones detected, about nine tenths appear once; the ten largest clones hold about 2.4%. The starting material was PBMCs, obtained from a glioma patient treated with radiotherapy, temozolomide or both. The receptors shown here come from a man in his forties with glioma. Both conserved end residues are part of each CDR3. The D gene is left open where the match is weak. Some rows have no size entry. The others give once, few or many, or a class for an expanded clone.

TRBV7-7,TRBD2,NA,TRBJ2-1,CASSPGGGLAGDEQFF,TGTGCCAGCAGCCCGGGGGGGGGACTAGCGGGCGATGAGCAGTTCTTC
TRBV18,NA,NA,TRBJ2-5,CASWVGGHQETQYF,TGTGCCAGCTGGGTGGGCGGCCACCAAGAGACCCAGTACTTC
TRBV19,TRBD2,NA,TRBJ2-3,CASSPQREETDTQYF,TGTGCCAGTAGCCCTCAGCGGGAGGAGACAGATACGCAGTATTTT
TRBV19,NA,NA,TRBJ1-5,CASSLLDNNQPQHF,TGTGCCAGTAGTCTATTGGACAATAATCAGCCCCAGCATTTT
TRBV9,NA,NA,TRBJ2-6,CASSVRGSGANVLTF,TGTGCCAGCAGCGTAAGGGGATCTGGGGCCAACGTCCTGACTTTC
TRBV19,NA,NA,TRBJ2-2,CASRELAGLTGELFF,TGTGCCAGTAGGGAGCTGGCTGGTTTGACCGGGGAGCTGTTTTTT
TRBV5-4,NA,NA,TRBJ2-1,CASSRSVGESDEQFF,TGTGCCAGCAGCCGGTCAGTGGGAGAGTCGGATGAGCAGTTCTTC
TRBV7-2,TRBD1,few,TRBJ1-4,CASSLTGAANEKLFF,TGTGCCAGCAGCTTGACAGGGGCGGCTAATGAAAAACTGTTTTTT
TRBV4-1,NA,NA,TRBJ1-6,CASSPTNRGHQDSPLHF,TGCGCCAGCAGCCCCACGAATCGGGGGCACCAGGACTCACCCCTCCACTTT
TRBV29-1,NA,NA,TRBJ1-3,CSASSGNTIYF,TGCAGCGCCAGCTCTGGAAACACCATATATTTT
TRBV11-2,NA,NA,TRBJ2-1,CASIPQMSSYNEQFF,TGTGCCAGCATCCCCCAGATGAGCTCCTACAATGAGCAGTTCTTC
TRBV4-2,NA,NA,TRBJ1-1,CASRTMAGGWVVRGSTEAFF,TGTGCCAGCAGGACAATGGCGGGAGGGTGGGTTGTTCGCGGTAGCACTGAAGCTTTCTTT
TRBV6-6,NA,NA,TRBJ2-2,CASSYYTPNTGELFF,TGTGCCAGCAGTTACTATACGCCTAACACCGGGGAGCTGTTTTTT
TRBV7-3,NA,NA,TRBJ2-1,CASSLQSSPPAEQFF,TGTGCCAGCAGCTTACAAAGCTCCCCACCGGCTGAGCAGTTCTTC
TRBV19,TRBD1,NA,TRBJ1-1,CASSSGTGGNRAFF,TGTGCCAGTAGTTCGGGGACAGGGGGAAATCGAGCTTTCTTT
TRBV6-1,TRBD1,NA,TRBJ1-2,CAIRKTGNRGGYTF,TGTGCCATCCGGAAAACCGGCAACAGGGGTGGCTACACCTTC
TRBV4-3,NA,NA,TRBJ2-4,CASSQDRDRGIQYF,TGCGCCAGCAGCCAAGATCGGGATAGGGGCATTCAGTACTTC
TRBV4-1,NA,NA,TRBJ2-7,CASSPPSYEQYF,TGCGCCAGCAGCCCCCCGTCCTACGAGCAGTACTTC
TRBV18,NA,NA,TRBJ2-2,CASSLSIVDNTGELFF,TGTGCCAGCTCACTGTCAATTGTGGACAACACCGGGGAGCTGTTTTTT
TRBV7-9,TRBD1,NA,TRBJ2-7,CASTLGQGVYHEQYF,TGTGCCAGCACCCTGGGACAGGGGGTCTACCACGAGCAGTACTTC
TRBV28,NA,NA,TRBJ1-1,CASSLGALGLAFF,TGTGCCAGCAGCCTCGGGGCCCTAGGATTGGCTTTCTTT
TRBV7-9,TRBD1,NA,TRBJ2-1,CASSPGQGASSNEQFF,TGTGCCAGCAGCCCGGGACAGGGGGCGTCATCTAATGAGCAGTTCTTC
TRBV20-1,NA,NA,TRBJ1-4,CSANTGQVLFF,TGCAGTGCAAATACGGGGCAGGTACTGTTTTTT
TRBV9,TRBD2,NA,TRBJ2-7,CASSNLAGGDEQYF,TGTGCCAGCAGCAACCTAGCGGGAGGAGACGAGCAGTACTTC
TRBV5-6,NA,NA,TRBJ2-5,CASSEGGGGTGETQYF,TGTGCCAGCTCCGAGGGGGGTGGGGGGACCGGAGAGACCCAGTACTTC
TRBV7-9,TRBD1,NA,TRBJ2-6,CASSFWGQGASGANVLTF,TGTGCCAGCAGCTTCTGGGGACAGGGGGCTAGTGGGGCCAACGTCCTGACTTTC
TRBV6-5,NA,once,TRBJ2-5,CASSYSPGQGWETQYF,TGTGCCAGCAGTTACTCCCCGGGGCAGGGTTGGGAGACCCAGTACTTC
TRBV6-5,TRBD1,once,TRBJ2-5,CASRGTARGETQYF,TGTGCCAGCAGGGGGACAGCTAGGGGAGAGACCCAGTACTTC
TRBV7-3,NA,NA,TRBJ2-7,CASSLEGYGNEQYF,TGTGCCAGCAGCTTGGAGGGCTACGGCAACGAGCAGTACTTC
TRBV15,NA,NA,TRBJ2-4,CATSSKGHIQYF,TGTGCCACCAGCAGTAAGGGTCACATTCAGTACTTC
TRBV4-1,TRBD1,NA,TRBJ1-3,CASSVGDRDLSGNTIYF,TGCGCCAGCAGCGTTGGGGACAGGGACCTCTCTGGAAACACCATATATTTT
TRBV25-1,NA,few,TRBJ2-2,CASSAVGELFF,TGTGCCAGCAGTGCTGTCGGGGAGCTGTTTTTT
TRBV19,TRBD1,few,TRBJ1-1,CASSLTRTGGKWEAFF,TGTGCCAGTAGCCTCACCAGGACAGGGGGCAAGTGGGAGGCTTTCTTT
TRBV18,NA,NA,TRBJ1-2,CASSGVYGYTF,TGTGCCAGCTCAGGGGTTTATGGCTACACCTTC
TRBV9,TRBD1,NA,TRBJ2-7,CASSTGTGAPYEQYF,TGTGCCAGCAGCACCGGGACAGGGGCCCCCTACGAGCAGTACTTC
TRBV6-4,NA,NA,TRBJ2-1,CASSDSRRAGGEQFF,TGTGCCAGCAGTGACTCAAGGAGGGCAGGGGGTGAGCAGTTCTTC
TRBV4-3,NA,NA,TRBJ1-2,CASSQDVGVNYGYTF,TGCGCCAGCAGCCAAGACGTAGGGGTGAACTATGGCTACACCTTC
TRBV5-1,TRBD2,NA,TRBJ2-7,CASSLIAGGLLEQYF,TGCGCCAGCAGCTTGATAGCGGGAGGGCTGCTCGAGCAGTACTTC
TRBV18,NA,NA,TRBJ2-7,CASSPQRGPILEQYF,TGTGCCAGCTCACCCCAGAGAGGGCCCATACTGGAGCAGTACTTC
TRBV5-1,TRBD2,NA,TRBJ2-1,CASSLAASGRNNEQFF,TGCGCCAGCAGCTTGGCGGCTAGCGGGCGAAACAATGAGCAGTTCTTC
TRBV9,TRBD2,NA,TRBJ2-5,CASSGGTNQETQYF,TGTGCCAGCAGCGGCGGGACTAACCAAGAGACCCAGTACTTC
TRBV10-3,NA,NA,TRBJ1-6,CAISEDSSYNSPLHF,TGTGCCATCAGTGAGGACAGCTCCTATAATTCACCCCTCCACTTT
TRBV15,NA,NA,TRBJ2-3,CATSGHRTSSTDTQYF,TGTGCCACCAGCGGACATCGGACCTCTAGCACAGATACGCAGTATTTT
TRBV2,NA,NA,TRBJ2-7,CASKGQGGVRFPYEQYF,TGTGCCAGCAAAGGCCAGGGAGGAGTAAGATTCCCCTACGAGCAGTACTTC
TRBV29-1,TRBD1,few,TRBJ1-1,CSVGLLGQADTEAFF,TGCAGCGTTGGCCTCCTGGGACAGGCAGACACTGAAGCTTTCTTT
TRBV14,TRBD1,NA,TRBJ1-1,CASSQQGQGARTEAFF,TGTGCCAGCAGCCAACAAGGACAGGGGGCGAGGACTGAAGCTTTCTTT
TRBV2,NA,NA,TRBJ2-5,CASSSQGSRETQYF,TGTGCCAGCAGCTCACAGGGTTCGAGGGAGACCCAGTACTTC
TRBV5-1,NA,NA,TRBJ2-2,CASSVEGNGELFF,TGCGCCAGCAGCGTGGAGGGGAACGGGGAGCTGTTTTTT
TRBV7-8,TRBD2,NA,TRBJ2-7,CASSLGIRASGTSYEQYF,TGTGCCAGCAGCTTGGGGATCAGGGCTAGCGGGACCTCCTACGAGCAGTACTTC
TRBV4-1,NA,NA,TRBJ1-1,CASSQPMNTEAFF,TGCGCCAGCAGCCAGCCGATGAACACTGAAGCTTTCTTT
TRBV15,NA,NA,TRBJ2-7,CATSRDPVSGDTFYEQYF,TGTGCCACCAGCAGAGATCCGGTCTCAGGGGATACGTTTTACGAGCAGTACTTC
TRBV14,NA,NA,TRBJ1-1,CASSQAGRPNTEAFF,TGTGCCAGCAGCCAAGCAGGACGGCCGAACACTGAAGCTTTCTTT
TRBV7-9,NA,few,TRBJ2-5,CAIDGRSQETQYF,TGTGCCATCGATGGGCGGAGCCAAGAGACCCAGTACTTC
TRBV15,TRBD1,NA,TRBJ1-3,CATSRAWQGAGNTIYF,TGTGCCACCAGCAGAGCGTGGCAGGGGGCTGGAAACACCATATATTTT